This passage covers 7 T cell receptor beta chains from one sample sequenced in a study of regulatory T cells in long-lasting Graves disease. Regarding time point: newly diagnosed GD, antithyroid drugs for less than 3 months. Following extraction of RNA from PBMCs, that RNA was used to make the TCR library. Arm-PCR of CDR3 regions and iRepertoire HTBI primers were used to build TCR beta libraries. Using its own MiXCR run on the multiplex PCR reads, TCRdb lists one record per CDR3 protein. The sample has roughly 380,000 distinct CDR3 sequences, over 15% seen once. The data were also submitted as part of a second study, on T cells in Graves' hyperthyroidism and ophthalmopathy.

The input for sequencing was peripheral blood mononuclear cells (PBMCs), taken at new diagnosis, from a patient treated with antithyroid drugs. The receptors were gathered from a man aged 35-49 years with Graves disease.

This clonotype occurred many times. V gene TRBV20-1 combines with J gene TRBJ2-5; D not resolved. CDR1 DFQATT and CDR2 SNEGSKA come from the germline V gene (reference sequence). This CDR3 spans 14 amino acids. The V end was cut by 4 bases, the J end by 4 bases, with 16 bases between. The CDR3 coding sequence is TGCAGTGCTAACCTGCTCGGTGAAGGAGAGACCCAGTACTTC. The encoded protein is CSANLLGEGETQYF.

In regard to this clonotype: One base away lies a much larger clone, so this may be a sequencing read error. J is TRBJ2-1 and V is TRBV29-1; TRBD2 is a possible D gene (6 bases). CDR1 is SQVTM, CDR2 ANQGSEA, per germline. CDR3 size: 12 residues. Deletions cut 1 base from V and 8 bases from J, with 9 bases between. The CDR3 nucleotides are TGCAGCGTTGAAGGGGGGGTGGATGAGCAGTTCTTC. Translated, it gives CSVEGGVDEQFF.

This clonotype was counted at least ten times. This chain links TRBV12-3 or TRBV12-4 with TRBJ1-5; 9 bases are shared with TRBD1. The V gene end was trimmed by 6 bases and the J gene end by 3 bases; junction bases not matched to a gene: 3. CDR3 size: 14 residues. The CDR3 DNA reads as TGTGCCAGCAGCCGGACAGGGGACAATCAGCCCCAGCATTTT. This translates into CASSRTGDNQPQHF.

There are a few counts of this clonotype. This chain joins TRBV27 and TRBJ2-3, with 12 bases matching TRBD2. Germline V CDR1 and CDR2: MNHEY, SMNVEV (reference sequence). The CDR3 has 16 residues. Trimming cost V 5 bases and J 4 bases; bases outside gene matches: 7. CDR3 in DNA: TGTGCCAGCAGTACTAGACTAGCGGGGGTCGCAGATACGCAGTATTTT. Translating gives CASSTRLAGVADTQYF.

This clonotype was counted at least ten times. V is TRBV24-1 and J is TRBJ2-5; possible D gene TRBD2, 7 bases. Per the germline V gene, CDR1 is KGHDR and CDR2 is SFDVKD. The CDR3 loop spans 15 amino acids. V shed 2 bases and J shed 4 bases, with 13 bases lying between them. CDR3 DNA sequence: TGTGCCACCAGTGATTATAGGGGGGGAGGAGAGACCCAGTACTTC. Amino acid sequence: CATSDYRGGGETQYF.

The chain uses TRBV5-8 and TRBJ2-2; D is unresolved. With 3 bases removed from V and 6 bases from J, the gap between germline ends came to 18 bases. The germline V gene encodes CDR1 SGHTS and CDR2 YDEGEE. This CDR3 has 16 residues. The CDR3 DNA reads TGTGCCAGCAGCTCCATTAGCTTGGGTTTTTCCGGGGAGCTGTTTTTT. This codes for CASSSISLGFSGELFF.

The chain is built from TRBV10-3 and TRBJ1-6, with D unclear. The CDR3 is made up of 15 amino acids. Germline-derived CDR1 and CDR2 are ENHRY and SYGVKD. V was shortened by 4 bases and J by 7 bases, with 14 bases between the two germline ends. The CDR3 nucleotides are TGTGCCATCAGTGGCGGGCCCCTTAACAATTCACCCCTCCACTTT. It translates to CAISGGPLNNSPLHF.